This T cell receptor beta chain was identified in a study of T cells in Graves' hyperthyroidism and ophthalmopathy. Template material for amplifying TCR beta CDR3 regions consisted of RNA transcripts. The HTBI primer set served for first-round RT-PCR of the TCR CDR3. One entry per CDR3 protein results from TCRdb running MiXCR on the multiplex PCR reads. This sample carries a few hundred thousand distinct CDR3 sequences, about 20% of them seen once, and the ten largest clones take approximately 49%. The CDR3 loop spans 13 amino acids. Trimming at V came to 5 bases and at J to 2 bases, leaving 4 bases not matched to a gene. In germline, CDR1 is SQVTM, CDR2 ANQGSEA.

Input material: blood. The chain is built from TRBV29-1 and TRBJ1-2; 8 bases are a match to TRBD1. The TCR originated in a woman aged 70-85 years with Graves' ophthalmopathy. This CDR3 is CSVRTGRNYGYTF. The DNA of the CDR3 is TGCAGCGTTCGGACAGGGCGGAACTATGGCTACACCTTC.